These 24 T cell receptor beta chains originate from one sample sequenced in a study of blood T cell repertoires in COVID-19. Measured with immunoSEQ multiplex PCR; TCRdb has only the in-frame clones, and not every one. The sample yields around 100,000 clones, roughly 90% seen once. The material sequenced was peripheral blood. The receptors here all came from a man aged 25 to 40 in a cohort sampled during active COVID-19.

The gene calls are TRBV11-2 and TRBJ1-2; 9 bases agree with TRBD1. Trimming at V came to 1 base and at J to 4 bases, leaving 7 bases not matched to a gene. CDR1 is SGHAT, CDR2 FQNNGV, per germline. This CDR3 has 16 residues. The DNA of the CDR3 is TGTGCCAGCAGCTTAGCGGTGGGACAGGGCGGCTATGGCTACACCTTC. Encoded protein: CASSLAVGQGGYGYTF.

The chain carries TRBV21-1 and TRBJ2-1; TRBD1 is the table's D call and was not checked against the DNA. TRBV21-1 is a pseudogene segment. The length of the CDR3 is 21 residues. CDR3 coding DNA: TGTGCCAGCAGCAAAGCCCTGGGCCCGAAAACGGGACAGGGGACCTACAATGAGCAGTTCTTC. As protein: CASSKALGPKTGQGTYNEQFF.

The V and J genes are TRBV18 and TRBJ1-2; 7 nucleotides line up with TRBD1. CDR1 is KGHSH and CDR2 is LQKENI in the germline V gene. This CDR3 is 14 amino acids long. With V trimmed by 5 bases and J by 6 bases, 9 bases remained unmatched. CDR3 sequence (DNA): TGTGCCAGCTCATCCCTCGACAGGGATAATGGCTACACCTTC. Translating gives CASSSLDRDNGYTF.

The chain uses TRBV3-1 (or the pseudogene TRBV3-2) and TRBJ1-1; D possibly corresponds to TRBD1 (5 bases). The CDR3 loop spans 14 amino acids. Trimming stripped 5 bases from V and 4 bases from J, with 14 bases between. Germline V gene data show CDR1 as LGHDT and CDR2 as YNNKEL (reference sequence). For the CDR3, the DNA is TGTGCCAGCAGCGATCCGGGGGGAAGCACTGAAGCTTTCTTT. Translating gives CASSDPGGSTEAFF.

This chain uses TRBV5-6 with TRBJ2-7, with TRBD1 as a possible D gene (6 bases). V lost 1 base and J 5 bases, leaving 16 bases between the germline ends. This CDR3 has 15 residues. From germline, CDR1 is SGHDT and CDR2 YYEEEE. CDR3 loop: CASSLKGQAIHEQYF. CDR3 nucleotides: TGTGCCAGCAGCTTGAAGGGACAAGCGATTCACGAGCAGTACTTC.

This clone occurred once. The CDR3, as DNA: TGTGCCAGCAGCCAAGGAGACAGGGGGCAACAGCCCCAGCATTTT. Translating it yields CASSQGDRGQQPQHF. The rearrangement links TRBV3-1 (or the pseudogene TRBV3-2) to TRBJ1-5; 10 bases are a match to TRBD1. The CDR3 length is 15 residues. The germline gives CDR1 LGHDT, CDR2 YNNKEL (reference sequence). V lost 1 base, J lost 7 bases, and 4 bases stayed unmatched.

This chain connects TRBV24-1 to TRBJ1-5; 9 positions match TRBD1. Trimming removed 4 bases from V and 4 bases from J; junction bases left unmatched: 4. The CDR3 loop spans 15 amino acids. Germline CDR1 KGHDR, CDR2 SFDVKD. CDR3 DNA sequence: TGTGCCACCAGTGACCCGGGACAGGGTAATCAGCCCCAGCATTTT. Translation gives CATSDPGQGNQPQHF.

J is TRBJ1-5 and V is TRBV19; 7 bases agree with TRBD1. The CDR3 totals 15 residues. V trimming: 6 bases; J trimming: 2 bases; junction bases outside the gene matches: 7. CDR1 is LNHDA and CDR2 is SQIVND in the germline V gene (reference sequence). The CDR3, as DNA: TGTGCCAGTAGCATCGAAGGGGGCGGCAATCAGCCCCAGCATTTT. Translated: CASSIEGGGNQPQHF. The entire variable domain, with the rest obtained from reference TRBV19 and TRBJ1-5, is as follows: DGGITQSPKYLFRKEGQNVTLSCEQNLNHDAMYWYRQDPGQGLRLIYYSQIVNDFQKGDIAEGYSVSREKKESFPLTVTSAQKNPTAFYLCASSIEGGGNQPQHFGDGTRLSIL.

This clone showed up just once. The chain has TRBV5-6 and TRBJ2-7, with TRBD1 identical over 9 bases. This CDR3 contains 13 residues. V was clipped by 2 bases and J by 10 bases; unmatched bases: 7. In germline, CDR1 is SGHDT, CDR2 YYEEEE. CDR3 coding DNA: TGTGCCAGCAGCTTAATGGGGACAGGGATTCAGTACTTC. Its translation is CASSLMGTGIQYF.

The chain is built from TRBV15 and TRBJ1-4; D is perhaps TRBD1 (6 bases). Looked up from germline, CDR1 is LNHNV and CDR2 is YYDKDF (reference sequence). V was shortened by 5 bases and J by 12 bases, with 16 bases between the two germline ends. The CDR3 runs to 13 residues. CDR3 loop: CATSSGVGGELFF. CDR3 DNA sequence: TGTGCCACCAGCTCAGGGGTAGGTGGGGAACTGTTTTTT.

The chain employs TRBV7-8 and TRBJ2-7, with D perhaps matching TRBD1 (5 bases). The germline V gene has CDR1 SGHVS and CDR2 FQNEAQ. CDR3 length: 13 amino acids. The V end lost 2 bases, the J end lost 3 bases, and 8 bases lay between the germline ends. The CDR3 region is CASSLSDSYEQYF. The CDR3 DNA sequence: TGTGCCAGCAGCTTATCCGACAGCTACGAGCAGTACTTC.

The chain is built from TRBV18 and TRBJ1-2; 8 bases are a match to TRBD1. J was trimmed by 8 bases and V by 6 bases; bases with no gene match: 8. This CDR3 is built from 13 residues. Germline V CDR1 and CDR2: KGHSH, LQKENI. The CDR3 here is CASSYRGGSGYTF. In DNA, the CDR3 is TGTGCCAGCTCCTACAGGGGGGGCTCCGGCTACACCTTC.

J is TRBJ1-1 and V is TRBV19, with D perhaps TRBD1 (5 bases). The germline V and J ends were trimmed by 5 bases and 3 bases, with 10 bases remaining between them. The CDR3 runs 13 residues. Per germline, CDR1 LNHDA and CDR2 SQIVND (reference sequence). The CDR3, as DNA: TGTGCCAGTAGTCAGGGTATGGACACTGAAGCTTTCTTT. As protein: CASSQGMDTEAFF.

The J gene is TRBJ2-6, the V gene TRBV7-2, with a possible D match to TRBD1 (6 bases). CDR1 is SGHTA and CDR2 is FQGNSA in the germline V gene. The V and J ends lost 7 bases and 2 bases respectively, with 24 bases between them. The CDR3 contains 19 residues. DNA of the CDR3: TGTGCCAGCAATCCAGGGAGTGGGGGCAGTTTCGCTGGGGCCAACGTCCTGACTTTC. Translating gives CASNPGSGGSFAGANVLTF.

The chain employs TRBV30 and TRBJ2-2; 9 bases are shared with TRBD2. This CDR3 has 17 residues. The V and J ends lost 0 bases and 4 bases, in that order; junction bases with no gene match: 9. Germline-derived CDR1 and CDR2 are GTSNPN and SVGIG (reference sequence). CDR3 DNA sequence: TGTGCCTGGAGTGTACTCTCCGCGGGGGGGCTCACCGGGGAGCTGTTTTTT. Translation: CAWSVLSAGGLTGELFF.

V is TRBV19 and J is TRBJ2-2; D call uncertain. The V and J ends lost 3 bases and 6 bases respectively, with 14 bases between them. This CDR3 region has 15 residues. From germline, CDR1 is LNHDA and CDR2 SQIVND (reference sequence). DNA of the CDR3: TGTGCCAGTAGTATTTGGTCGTCTTTAGCCGGGGAGCTGTTTTTT. It yields the protein CASSIWSSLAGELFF.

This chain joins TRBV4-1 and TRBJ2-7; perhaps TRBD2 as D (5 bases). This CDR3 has 15 amino acids. CDR1 MGHRA and CDR2 YSYEKL come from the germline V gene. Trimming shortened V by 2 bases and J by 0 bases, and 11 bases separated the two germline ends. CDR3 region: CASSQTAGSSYEQYF. CDR3 in DNA: TGCGCCAGCAGCCAAACCGCGGGTTCCTCCTACGAGCAGTACTTC.

CDR3 amino acids: CASSRTGGTGELFF. Here the CDR3 DNA reads TGTGCCAGCAGCCGTACAGGGGGCACCGGGGAGCTGTTTTTT. The gene calls are TRBV3-1 (or the pseudogene TRBV3-2) and TRBJ2-2; 8 nucleotides line up with TRBD1. This CDR3 has 14 amino acids. In germline, CDR1 is LGHDT, CDR2 YNNKEL (reference sequence). V lost 4 bases to trimming and J lost 4 bases; unmatched junction nucleotides: 2.

The chain recombines TRBV19 with TRBJ2-7, with 10 bases aligning to TRBD1. The V and J ends lost 3 bases and 1 base, in that order; junction bases with no gene match: 0. The CDR3 sequence is 14 residues long. From germline, CDR1 is LNHDA and CDR2 SQIVND (reference sequence). As DNA, the CDR3 is TGTGCCAGTAGTATGGGACAGGGGTCCTACGAGCAGTACTTC. Encoded protein: CASSMGQGSYEQYF.

The rearrangement links TRBV6-1 to TRBJ2-4; TRBD1 aligns across 10 bases. Germline V CDR1 and CDR2: MNHNS, SASEGT. The CDR3 length is 17 residues. The V segment lost 3 bases and the J segment 3 bases; nucleotides outside the gene matches: 8. The CDR3 reads CASSETDRGRLKNIQYF. The CDR3 DNA reads as TGTGCCAGCAGTGAGACCGACAGGGGGCGCCTCAAAAACATTCAGTACTTC.

V gene TRBV7-2 combines with J gene TRBJ2-7, with D possibly being TRBD1 (5 bases). The V end lost 1 base, the J end lost 2 bases, and 15 bases lay between the germline ends. Per germline, CDR1 SGHTA and CDR2 FQGNSA. CDR3 length: 16 amino acids. The DNA for the CDR3 is TGTGCCAGCAGCTTAGTCCACCAGCAGGGCACCTACGAGCAGTACTTC. Its protein is CASSLVHQQGTYEQYF.

The chain is built from TRBV7-2 and TRBJ1-1; D remains ambiguous. Germline V gene data show CDR1 as SGHTA and CDR2 as FQGNSA. The V and J ends lost 3 bases and 0 bases respectively, with 5 bases between them. The CDR3 length is 13 residues. The CDR3 nucleotides are TGTGCCAGCAGCTTTCAGGTGAACACTGAAGCTTTCTTT. Its protein is CASSFQVNTEAFF.

This clone appeared once. V is TRBV29-1 and J is TRBJ2-5, with D possibly matching TRBD2 (7 bases). This CDR3 is 12 amino acids long. Between the trimmed V and J ends, which lost 8 bases and 4 bases, there was a span of 14 bases. CDR1 SQVTM and CDR2 ANQGSEA come from the germline V gene. The CDR3 loop reads CSITRGGETQYF. CDR3 nucleotides: TGCAGCATCACGAGGGGGGGAGAGACCCAGTACTTC. The entire variable domain, with the rest obtained from reference TRBV29-1 and TRBJ2-5, is as follows: SAVISQKPSRDICQRGTSLTIQCQVDSQVTMMFWYRQQPGQSLTLIATANQGSEATYESGFVIDKFPISRPNLTFSTLTVSNMSPEDSSIYLCSITRGGETQYFGPGTRLLVL.

The V gene is TRBV3-1 (or the pseudogene TRBV3-2), the J gene TRBJ1-5; unclear D gene. Trimming removed 0 bases from V and 7 bases from J, with 19 bases in between. CDR3 length: 17 residues. The germline V gene encodes CDR1 LGHDT and CDR2 YNNKEL (reference sequence). CDR3 sequence reads: CASSQDPTGGYQQPQHF. In DNA form, the CDR3 reads TGTGCCAGCAGCCAAGATCCTACGGGAGGGTACCAACAGCCCCAGCATTTT.